This TCR beta chain is from a study of Graves' ophthalmopathy and Graves' hyperthyroidism listed by TCRdb under 2018. About the investigation overall: Hyperthyroidism was considered stable if no progression to ophthalmopathy occurred within 18 months of follow-up. Following sampling, methimazole starting at 30 mg daily was administered to hyperthyroidism patients, and high-dose intravenous methylprednisolone was administered to ophthalmopathy patients. In total, around 140 blood samples were TCR-sequenced: some 40 ophthalmopathy, approximately 80 hyperthyroidism and some 17 hyperthyroidism-to-ophthalmopathy patients. To tell Graves' ophthalmopathy apart from Graves' hyperthyroidism, and to predict which patients would progress to ophthalmopathy, the study relied on TCR beta repertoire signatures. An independent validation cohort was composed of approximately 18 hyperthyroidism patients and 17 patients who later progressed from hyperthyroidism to ophthalmopathy. To explore V-J signatures distinguishing ophthalmopathy from hyperthyroidism, a discovery set of about a hundred patients (43 ophthalmopathy, around 55 stable hyperthyroidism) was enrolled. T-cell repertoires of thyroid tissue and blood were compared in 5 or 6 hyperthyroidism patients. The research as a whole found: Most expanded thyroid clonotypes with frequency above 0.001 were also detected in blood, suggesting blood repertoires may reflect the thyroid immune response. Ophthalmopathy was separated from stable hyperthyroidism by the 13-signature model with roughly 90% sensitivity and just under 84% specificity in cross-validation and with 80%/75% in the test set. No statistical method was used to predetermine the sample size, and group allocation was not hidden from the investigators. In validation, the model predicted ophthalmopathy progression with 55% to 71% sensitivity and approximately 75% specificity; approximately 12 predicted patients were CT-confirmed with GO in a median of about 6.1 months.

This clonotype was seen just once. There is no known antigen for this receptor. No base quality values were provided; no much bigger clone lies one nucleotide off. One read gives only weak evidence. The V end loses 4 bases and the J end loses 4 bases, and a stretch of 10 bases separates them. Including cysteine and phenylalanine, the CDR3 has 13 amino acids. Left in the record is the CDR3 DNA by itself, 39 bases read in frame from the first base. According to the germline V gene (reference sequence), CDR1 reads LNHNV and CDR2 reads YYDKDF. For repertoire sequencing, TCR beta CDR3 regions were amplified from RNA transcripts. The first round was an RT-PCR using HTBI primers with the Qiagen OneStep RT-PCR kit, and this first round was followed by a second-round multiplex PCR, then size selection and purification. Sequencing of the libraries was carried out on an Illumina HiSeq2000 in paired-end mode with 100 bp reads. Under the source paper's analysis protocol: Reads were processed with SOAPnuke, discarding reads with adapters, uncalled bases, mean Phred below 15, or no exact constant-primer or identifier match. High-quality paired reads were merged with COPE v1.2.5. Each unique nucleotide sequence was defined as a clonotype, and clonotypes were aligned to IMGT TRB V, D and J references with MiTCR v1.1. The analysis was limited to V-J combinations with a frequency above 0.0001, which together covered around 99% of the repertoires. For each V-J combination, a TCR clonal expansion and chaos score was defined as the ratio of F50 clonal expansion to chaos observed in the TCRdist matrix. Features were reduced by Welch's t-statistics and random forest to around 14 V-J combinations, which fed a naive Bayes classifier. The similarity between thyroid and blood repertoires was quantified using the Morisita-Horn index. TCRdb passed the public sequencing reads through fastp at Q25 and MiXCR, retaining productive beta sequences. Here each entry gathers all rows of one CDR3 protein and keeps the most common genes and DNA. TCRdb's processing, not the authors', yielded these V and J calls. The sample table contains about 1.2 million distinct CDR3 sequences; only one count was recorded for approximately 35% of them. Around 10% of the sample is held by the ten biggest clonotypes.

The hyperthyroidism patients were 18 to 65 years old and newly diagnosed, with a disease duration of less than 2 months. Patients with other autoimmune diseases, uncontrolled infections, pregnancy or lactation were excluded from the study. Clinical symptoms, serum thyroxine, TRAb, thyroid ultrasound and orbital computed tomography formed the basis of the diagnosis. Total RNA was extracted using Trizol reagent, and RNA quality was checked on an Agilent 2100 Bioanalyzer. Recombination joined TRBV15 with TRBJ1-1, with the D gene too uncertain to name. The receptor was isolated from an adult man with Graves' hyperthyroidism. The sample comprised peripheral blood or thyroid tissue (not recorded which). The sequenced DNA is TGTGCCACCAGCAACAGCGCCGGCACTGAAGCTTTCTTT. Its protein product is CATSNSAGTEAFF.